Below are 27 T cell receptor beta chains sequenced from a single sample in a study of T-cell memory formation after mild COVID-19 (dated by TCRdb to about 2021). Library preparation used 5' RACE. The sequencer listed for this sample is Illumina NovaSeq 6000. Through fastp at Q25 and MiXCR, TCRdb rebuilt clones from the public reads, retaining in-frame beta chains. Every entry covers one CDR3 protein and lists the most common genes and DNA from its rows. The sample table contains a few hundred thousand distinct CDR3 sequences; only one count was recorded for roughly 25% of them. Of the sample, roughly an eighth is held by the ten largest clones. Sequenced input: PBMCs or a T cell subset sorted from them (not recorded which). These receptors all stem from an adult woman who had mild COVID-19 (a few samples of this study predate the infection). The sample titles of this study are shuffled in the database, so cell type and time point are left out; the donor was told from shared clones.

This clonotype was detected a few times. V is TRBV15 and J is TRBJ2-2; D call uncertain. Per the germline V gene, CDR1 is LNHNV and CDR2 is YYDKDF (reference sequence). V lost 5 bases, J lost 7 bases, and 17 bases lay in between. CDR3 size: 15 residues. The CDR3 loop reads CATSYAPYRGGELFF. DNA for the CDR3: TGTGCCACCAGCTACGCCCCTTACCGCGGCGGGGAGCTGTTTTTT.

There are a few counts of this clonotype. Here the CDR3 reads CASSYVSRASTDTQYF. In DNA form, the CDR3 reads TGTGCCAGCAGTTACGTCAGTAGGGCAAGCACAGATACGCAGTATTTT. The chain has TRBV6-6 and TRBJ2-3, with D hard to call. Between the trimmed V and J ends, which lost 2 bases and 0 bases, there was a span of 12 bases. CDR1 and CDR2 (germline): MNHNY, SVGAGI (reference sequence). The CDR3 is 16 residues long.

The genes are TRBV9 and TRBJ1-2, with D perhaps TRBD1 (5 bases). The V gene's germline CDR1 is SGDLS and CDR2 YYNGEE. This CDR3 is 15 amino acids long. The V end was cut by 3 bases, the J end by 3 bases, with 15 bases between. This CDR3 is CASSARGLADYGYTF. CDR3 nucleotides: TGTGCCAGCAGCGCGAGGGGCCTAGCGGACTATGGCTACACCTTC.

The gene calls are TRBV7-9 and TRBJ2-5, with 8 bases lining up with TRBD1. The junction had 3 bases not matched to a gene; V was cut back by 5 bases and J by 7 bases. CDR1 and CDR2 (germline): SEHNR, FQNEAQ (reference sequence). The CDR3 sequence is 12 residues long. The CDR3 protein is CASSADRGTQYF. In DNA, the CDR3 is TGTGCCAGCAGCGCCGACAGGGGGACCCAGTACTTC.

The rearrangement uses TRBV7-8 and TRBJ2-1; D tentatively reads TRBD1 or TRBD2 (6 bases each). The CDR3 sequence is 18 residues long. The ends were cut back, 2 bases at V and 10 bases at J, with 27 bases in the middle. Germline V CDR1 and CDR2: SGHVS, FQNEAQ. The CDR3 DNA is TGTGCCAGCAGCTTAACGAGGGGGAGGTGGGAGAGATTGGGCGAGCAGTTCTTC. Its protein is CASSLTRGRWERLGEQFF.

The chain recombines TRBV4-1 with TRBJ1-1; D is unclear. This CDR3 has 15 residues. The germline V and J ends were trimmed by 5 bases and 4 bases, with 17 bases remaining between them. Germline V gives CDR1 MGHRA, CDR2 YSYEKL. CDR3 sequence (DNA): TGCGCCAGCAGCGGACGAGATTTGAGGCGCACTGAAGCTTTCTTT. Its protein is CASSGRDLRRTEAFF.

This chain joins TRBV7-7 and TRBJ1-4; no definite D call. The CDR3 runs 13 residues. Germline V CDR1 and CDR2: SSHAT, FNYEAQ (reference sequence). V shed 8 bases and J shed 3 bases, with 10 bases lying between them. The CDR3 protein is CASSTGANEKLFF. The CDR3 DNA reads as TGTGCCAGCTCGACGGGAGCTAATGAAAAACTGTTTTTT.

This clonotype was detected only once. The chain combines TRBV19 with TRBJ2-1; TRBD2 might be the D (6 bases). Germline V gene sequence: CDR1 LNHDA, CDR2 SQIVND (reference sequence). V was pared by 1 base and J by 5 bases, with 15 bases between. The CDR3 runs to 16 residues. CDR3 loop: CASSIGEGGVHNEQFF. The DNA of the CDR3 is TGTGCCAGTAGTATAGGGGAAGGAGGGGTTCACAATGAGCAGTTCTTC. The whole variable domain, filled in from reference TRBV19 and TRBJ2-1, reads DGGITQSPKYLFRKEGQNVTLSCEQNLNHDAMYWYRQDPGQGLRLIYYSQIVNDFQKGDIAEGYSVSREKKESFPLTVTSAQKNPTAFYLCASSIGEGGVHNEQFFGPGTRLTVL.

The rearrangement joins TRBV29-1 to TRBJ1-1; tentative D call: TRBD1 (6 bases). This CDR3 region has 11 residues. CDR1 is SQVTM and CDR2 is ANQGSEA in the germline V gene. Trimming pared 4 bases from V and 6 bases from J, leaving 9 bases between. Written as DNA, the CDR3 is TGCAGCGTTGCAGGGGTATCTGAAGCTTTCTTT. This sequence encodes CSVAGVSEAFF.

This clonotype was observed a few times. The chain links TRBV6-1 to TRBJ2-7, with D perhaps being TRBD1 or TRBD2 (6 bases each). This CDR3 has 14 residues. V lost 4 bases, J lost 5 bases, and 15 bases lay in between. Germline V gene lookup returns CDR1 MNHNS and CDR2 SASEGT. The chain's CDR3 is CASSVLEGGHEQYF. As DNA, the CDR3 is TGTGCCAGCAGTGTACTAGAGGGGGGCCACGAGCAGTACTTC.

V usage is TRBV3-1 and J usage is TRBJ1-5, with a weak D call TRBD1 (5 bases). Germline CDR1 reads LGHDT; CDR2 reads YNNKEL (reference sequence). This CDR3 is 15 amino acids long. The germline V and J ends were trimmed by 0 bases and 9 bases, with 15 bases remaining between them. CDR3 bases: TGTGCCAGCAGCCAAGATGGAACTGCGGGGCGGCCCCAGCATTTT. Translation gives CASSQDGTAGRPQHF.

The CDR3 DNA is TGTGCCAGCAGCTTAGGAGGCGGGGGGGCCTACAATGAGCAGTTCTTC. Its translation is CASSLGGGGAYNEQFF. This chain uses TRBV7-2 with TRBJ2-1; 9 nucleotides match TRBD2. Germline V lookup: CDR1 SGHTA, CDR2 FQGNSA. The CDR3 runs to 16 residues. J lost 2 bases, V lost 1 base, and 3 bases had no gene match.

This clonotype was seen a handful of times. The V and J genes are TRBV28 and TRBJ1-1; weak D call: TRBD1 (6 bases). Per germline, CDR1 MDHEN and CDR2 SYDVKM. The CDR3 is made up of 15 amino acids. The V gene lost 5 bases and the J gene lost 11 bases, with 24 bases spanning the gap. The CDR3 sequence: CASSLNRDPRSPAFF. The CDR3 nucleotides are TGTGCCAGCAGTCTTAACAGGGACCCGCGGTCGCCGGCTTTCTTT.

This chain connects TRBV3-1 to TRBJ2-1; the match to TRBD2 covers 10 bases. This CDR3 region has 17 residues. The V and J ends lost 1 base and 6 bases, in that order; junction bases with no gene match: 9. From germline, CDR1 is LGHDT and CDR2 YNNKEL (reference sequence). The CDR3 coding sequence is TGTGCCAGCAGCCAAGTACCTAGCGGGAGTTTAGGCAATGAGCAGTTCTTC. Translation gives CASSQVPSGSLGNEQFF.

This chain links TRBV2 with TRBJ2-2; D is possibly TRBD2 (6 bases). Deletions cut 6 bases from V and 0 bases from J, with 11 bases between. Germline V gives CDR1 SNHLY, CDR2 FYNNEI. The CDR3 consists of 15 residues. Here the CDR3 DNA reads TGTGCCAGCAGAATAGCGGAGACGAACACCGGGGAGCTGTTTTTT. It is translated as CASRIAETNTGELFF.

The V and J genes are TRBV5-1 and TRBJ2-1; TRBD1 matches at 7 bases. Germline V CDR1 and CDR2: SGHRS, YFSETQ. The CDR3 spans 16 residues. J was trimmed by 7 bases and V by 4 bases; bases with no gene match: 14. CDR3 amino acids: CASSPRATGHANEQFF. Written as DNA, the CDR3 is TGCGCCAGCAGCCCAAGGGCGACAGGGCATGCGAATGAGCAGTTCTTC. Full variable domain (missing parts from reference TRBV5-1 and TRBJ2-1): KAGVTQTPRYLIKTRGQQVTLSCSPISGHRSVSWYQQTPGQGLQFLFEYFSETQRNKGNFPGRFSGRQFSNSRSEMNVSTLELGDSALYLCASSPRATGHANEQFFGPGTRLTVL.

This clonotype has only a few counts. The V call is TRBV5-1, the J call TRBJ2-2; D is uncertain. CDR3 size: 15 residues. The germline V gene encodes CDR1 SGHRS and CDR2 YFSETQ. Trimming took off 2 bases at V and 8 bases at J, with 16 bases between the two ends. DNA for the CDR3: TGCGCCAGCAGCTTACTGACGAACACCGAGGGGGAGCTGTTTTTT. Amino acids: CASSLLTNTEGELFF.

This clonotype was seen only once. The rearrangement links TRBV7-2 to TRBJ2-5; 10 bases match TRBD2. V was pared by 0 bases and J by 5 bases, with 9 bases of the junction left unmatched. The CDR3 contains 17 residues. Germline V gene sequence: CDR1 SGHTA, CDR2 FQGNSA. This chain's CDR3 is CASSLAPSGRGGETQYF. In nucleotides, the CDR3 is TGTGCCAGCAGCTTAGCGCCTAGCGGGAGAGGTGGGGAGACCCAGTACTTC.

This clonotype was observed a handful of times. The chain uses TRBV6-6 and TRBJ2-7, with TRBD2 identical over 7 bases. Trimming at V came to 2 bases and at J to 2 bases, leaving 15 bases not matched to a gene. CDR3 length: 18 residues. Per the germline V gene, CDR1 is MNHNY and CDR2 is SVGAGI (reference sequence). As DNA, the CDR3 is TGTGCCAGCAGTTACGGGTTGACGTTGCGGGAGCGCGCCTACGAGCAGTACTTC. It codes for CASSYGLTLRERAYEQYF.

In this sample, this clonotype turned up a few times. This chain connects TRBV18 to TRBJ2-1, with D tentatively TRBD1 or TRBD2 (5 bases each). CDR1 KGHSH and CDR2 LQKENI come from the germline V gene. The CDR3 is 17 residues long. Trimming removed 4 bases at V and 4 bases at J, with 20 bases between. The CDR3 DNA follows: TGTGCCAGCTCACAATACCGGGGCTCATCCGCTTACAATGAGCAGTTCTTC. Protein product: CASSQYRGSSAYNEQFF.

This clonotype was seen a few times. CDR3 sequence reads: CASSPDRLAGDEQFF. DNA of the CDR3: TGTGCCAGCAGCCCGGATCGTCTAGCGGGAGACGAGCAGTTCTTC. V gene TRBV4-2 combines with J gene TRBJ2-1; 10 nucleotides agree with TRBD2. The trim removed 4 bases at V and 10 bases at J, leaving 10 bases unmatched. Germline lookup yields CDR1 LGHNA and CDR2 YNFKEQ. The CDR3 consists of 15 residues.

In nucleotides, the CDR3 is TGTGCCAGCAGCTCCGGGGGGCGGGTTCGGGCAGATACGCAGTATTTT. Protein sequence: CASSSGGRVRADTQYF. V gene TRBV7-2 combines with J gene TRBJ2-3, with D tentatively TRBD2 (7 bases). The germline gives CDR1 SGHTA, CDR2 FQGNSA. V was clipped by 4 bases and J by 4 bases, with 18 bases between them. The CDR3 is 16 amino acids.

The J gene is TRBJ2-1, the V gene TRBV12-3 or TRBV12-4; D is unresolved. The V gene lost 7 bases and the J gene lost 7 bases, with 20 bases spanning the gap. The CDR3 length is 15 residues. For the CDR3, the DNA is TGTGCCAGCACTCCGGAACAGCCCCTTGGGAATGAGCAGTTCTTC. Protein: CASTPEQPLGNEQFF.

This chain links TRBV10-3 with TRBJ2-5, with 7 positions matching TRBD1. Germline loops: CDR1 ENHRY, CDR2 SYGVKD. Trimming cost V 10 bases and J 3 bases; bases outside gene matches: 5. The CDR3 consists of 12 residues. CDR3 DNA sequence: TGTGCCACCTCAGGGGGTGAAGAGACCCAGTACTTC. Translated, it gives CATSGGEETQYF.

This chain joins TRBV11-2 and TRBJ2-5, with 10 bases matching TRBD2. The CDR3 loop spans 16 amino acids. J was trimmed by 1 base and V by 1 base; bases with no gene match: 3. The V gene's germline CDR1 is SGHAT and CDR2 FQNNGV. The CDR3 is CASSLVRLAGQETQYF. The CDR3 DNA reads as TGTGCCAGCAGCTTAGTCCGACTAGCGGGCCAAGAGACCCAGTACTTC.

The genes are TRBV6-5 and TRBJ2-1; D is perhaps TRBD1 (5 bases). V lost 8 bases to trimming and J lost 2 bases, with 10 bases between them. The CDR3 is made up of 13 amino acids. Germline CDR1 reads MNHEY; CDR2 reads SVGAGI. The CDR3, as DNA: TGTGCCAGCCGAAGGACAACCTACAATGAGCAGTTCTTC. It specifies CASRRTTYNEQFF.

The chain links TRBV5-1 to TRBJ1-1, with 7 positions matching TRBD1. V lost 5 bases and J lost 1; bases outside the gene matches: 5. This CDR3 region has 14 residues. The germline V gene encodes CDR1 SGHRS and CDR2 YFSETQ. CDR3: CASSRKGANTEAFF. DNA of the CDR3: TGCGCCAGCAGTCGGAAGGGGGCGAACACTGAAGCTTTCTTT.